Below, 5 T cell receptor beta chains from the same sample are listed, as sequenced in a study of T cell repertoires in aging, cancer and after chemotherapy (dated by TCRdb to the late 2010s). TCR beta rearrangements were amplified from genomic DNA isolated from peripheral blood, not from sorted cells or RNA. The instrument given in TCRdb is Illumina MiSeq. Multiplex touch-down PCR with a mixed TRB-A/B primer pool was used to amplify rearranged TRB sequences covering the V, D and J segments. Using fastp trimming at Q25 and MiXCR clonotype assembly, TCRdb reanalyzed the public sequencing data and kept in-frame beta chains. CDR3 protein duplicates are merged, each entry listing the most common genes and DNA. A total of approximately 5,000 distinct CDR3 sequences appear in this sample, roughly 75% of them only once. The ten top clones hold 6.5% to 9.5% of the sample. Sequenced: blood. These receptors originate from a human donor with a solid tumor.

V usage is TRBV11-2 and J usage is TRBJ1-1, with a weak D call TRBD1 (5 bases). The CDR3 contains 14 residues. Trimming took 1 base from V and 4 from J, leaving 10 bases between them. Looked up from germline, CDR1 is SGHAT and CDR2 is FQNNGV. The CDR3 spells CASSLAGTITEAFF. CDR3 in DNA: TGTGCCAGCAGCTTAGCAGGGACGATCACTGAAGCTTTCTTT.

The chain has TRBV12-3 or TRBV12-4 and TRBJ2-1, with 9 positions matching TRBD1. The length of the CDR3 is 15 residues. With 3 bases clipped from V and 4 bases from J, the junction kept 4 bases outside the gene matches. The CDR3 coding sequence is TGTGCCAGCAGTTTGGGGACAGGGTCTTACAATGAGCAGTTCTTC. This encodes CASSLGTGSYNEQFF.

A remark on this clonotype: Sequence at one end of the junction differs from germline and may be a read error. The DNA for the CDR3 is TGCGCCAGCAGCCAAGAGTTACGCCAGAACCTTATGATCGCCTTC. Translated: CASSQELRQNLMIAF. V gene TRBV11-3 combines with J gene TRBJ1-2, with D unresolved. Germline V gene sequence: CDR1 SGHNT, CDR2 YENEEA. This CDR3 contains 15 residues.

The chain couples TRBV11-3 to TRBJ1-3; D not resolved. CDR1 and CDR2 from the germline V gene are SGHNT and YENEEA. The CDR3 covers 15 residues. V was pared by 3 bases and J by 0 bases, with 9 bases between. The CDR3 sequence is CASSFGVISGNTIYF. For the CDR3, the DNA is TGTGCCAGCAGCTTCGGGGTAATCTCTGGAAACACCATATATTTT.

Written as DNA, the CDR3 is TGTGCCAGTAAACAGGCCCAAGCTAACTATGGCTACACCTTC. Translated: CASKQAQANYGYTF. The rearrangement uses TRBV19 and TRBJ1-2; D is possibly TRBD1 (5 bases). Trimming removed 7 bases at V and 0 bases at J, with 12 bases between. The CDR3 sequence is 14 residues long. The V gene's germline CDR1 is LNHDA and CDR2 SQIVND (reference sequence).